Given below is one T cell receptor (beta chain) in context. The same CDR3 arises from other DNA sequences in this sample as well. This entry belongs to a study of blood T cell repertoires in COVID-19. Background on the study: Italy, Spain and the United States were the sources of the convalescent and acute COVID-19 samples. T cells, B-cell-depleted T cells, or PBMCs provided the cDNA or gDNA that served as material.

V lost 3 bases, J lost 4 bases, and 1 base stayed unmatched. CDR1 is KGHSH, CDR2 LQKENI, per germline. This CDR3 is 14 amino acids long. Sequencing was performed with immunoSEQ multiplex PCR; in TCRdb, only in-frame clones are kept and a portion is missing. The profile shows 70,000 to 85,000 clones, approximately 82% of them singletons. The sample was peripheral blood. This chain links TRBV18 with TRBJ1-2, with TRBD1 matching 11 bases. The sequence was obtained from an elderly man with active or convalescent COVID-19. In DNA, the CDR3 is TGTGCCAGCTCACCGGGGACAGGGGGCTATGGCTACACCTTC. It codes for CASSPGTGGYGYTF.